The 21 T cell receptor beta chains in this list originate from one sample, sequenced in a study of blood T cell repertoires in COVID-19 (dated by TCRdb to 2019 to 2021). Library preparation was by the immunoSEQ multiplex PCR assay. Entries here come from immuneACCESS through TCRdb and include only in-frame sequences with V and J called. Some clones fail to appear in such tables; in the studies checked, an unresolved V gene covers under half of the shortfall, and the cause of the remainder is unknown. The table for this sample lists about 92,000 clones; around three quarters of them were counted only once. The ten largest clones add up to about 8.7% of the sample. The material sequenced was peripheral blood. The receptors shown here come from a man aged 50-59 years who had recovered from COVID-19.

The chain recombines TRBV5-6 with TRBJ1-3, with D perhaps TRBD1 (5 bases). V gave up 4 bases and J gave up 2 bases, with 13 bases separating them. CDR3 size: 15 residues. CDR1 is SGHDT, CDR2 YYEEEE, per germline. The CDR3 nucleotides read TGTGCCAGCAGCGGGGACTGGAGGGCTGGAAACACCATATATTTT. Its protein product is CASSGDWRAGNTIYF.

V gene TRBV18 combines with J gene TRBJ2-7, with TRBD1 matching 9 bases. Losses at the gene ends were 3 bases for V and 7 bases for J; bases not matched to a gene: 4. The CDR3 runs 13 residues. Germline CDR1 and CDR2: KGHSH and LQKENI. CDR3 nucleotides: TGTGCCAGCTCACCTGGGACAGGGCGTGAGCAGTACTTC. It translates to CASSPGTGREQYF.

In DNA form, the CDR3 reads TGTGCCAGCAGCGTAAGCGGCCACCCAGAGACCCAGTACTTC. Encoded protein: CASSVSGHPETQYF. This chain joins TRBV9 and TRBJ2-5; TRBD2 might be the D (5 bases). The length of the CDR3 is 14 residues. V was shortened by 1 base and J by 4 bases, with 11 bases between the two germline ends. Per the germline V gene, CDR1 is SGDLS and CDR2 is YYNGEE.

This clone was counted only a few times. The V call is TRBV7-8, the J call TRBJ1-2; TRBD1 is a possible D gene (5 bases). This CDR3 spans 13 amino acids. The V end was cut by 5 bases, the J end by 6 bases, with 13 bases between. Germline-derived CDR1 and CDR2 are SGHVS and FQNEAQ. CDR3 nucleotides: TGTGCCAGCAGCCGGGGGGGTGGTAATGGCTACACCTTC. It is translated as CASSRGGGNGYTF.

The V call is TRBV2, the J call TRBJ1-1, with no clear D. Trimming shortened V by 5 bases and J by 5 bases, and 9 bases separated the two germline ends. This CDR3 has 12 amino acids. CDR1 is SNHLY, CDR2 FYNNEI, per germline. DNA of the CDR3: TGTGCCAGCAGTCTAGGTGTAACTGAAGCTTTCTTT. It codes for CASSLGVTEAFF.

This clone has only one observation. This chain uses TRBV29-1 with TRBJ1-5; TRBD1 might be the D (5 bases). Trimming left V 1 base short and J 6 bases short, with 10 bases between. Germline-derived CDR1 and CDR2 are SQVTM and ANQGSEA. There are 13 residues in the CDR3. Here the CDR3 reads CSVEGAGGQPQHF. The CDR3 coding sequence is TGCAGCGTTGAAGGGGCGGGGGGTCAGCCCCAGCATTTT.

The rearrangement joins TRBV28 to TRBJ2-2; D gene uncertain. The V end was cut by 6 bases, the J end by 0 bases, with 11 bases between. Germline lookup yields CDR1 MDHEN and CDR2 SYDVKM. The CDR3 spans 15 residues. CDR3: CASSPSFANTGELFF. The DNA for the CDR3 is TGTGCCAGCAGCCCCTCGTTCGCGAACACCGGGGAGCTGTTTTTT.

This chain links TRBV7-2 with TRBJ2-3; 9 bases line up with TRBD2. Germline-derived CDR1 and CDR2 are SGHTA and FQGNSA. V shed 6 bases and J 0 bases; nucleotides not matched to a gene: 7. This CDR3 has 16 residues. DNA for the CDR3: TGTGCCAGCAGTAAAATAGCGGGGGCTAGCACAGATACGCAGTATTTT. Its translation: CASSKIAGASTDTQYF.

This clone was counted between two and nine times. The chain links TRBV27 to TRBJ1-6, with TRBD1 matching over 10 bases. Germline lookup yields CDR1 MNHEY and CDR2 SMNVEV (reference sequence). The CDR3 is made up of 15 amino acids. Trimming cost V 7 bases and J 9 bases; bases outside gene matches: 9. The CDR3 coding sequence is TGTGCCAGCACCCGGGACAGGGGAACGCCTTCACCCCTCCACTTT. Translation: CASTRDRGTPSPLHF.

The chain couples TRBV15 to TRBJ2-1, with 9 positions matching TRBD2. The germline gives CDR1 LNHNV, CDR2 YYDKDF (reference sequence). The J segment lost 5 bases and the V segment lost 3 bases, leaving 5 bases of the junction unmatched. The CDR3 totals 15 residues. The CDR3 protein is CATSRPQREDNEQFF. The DNA of the CDR3 is TGTGCCACCAGCAGGCCCCAGCGGGAGGACAATGAGCAGTTCTTC. Full variable domain (rest looked up from reference TRBV15 and TRBJ2-1): DAMVIQNPRYQVTQFGKPVTLSCSQTLNHNVMYWYQQKSSQAPKLLFHYYDKDFNNEADTPDNFQSRRPNTSFCFLDIRSPGLGDTAMYLCATSRPQREDNEQFFGPGTRLTVL.

The V gene is TRBV2, the J gene TRBJ1-1, with TRBD1 identical over 8 bases. The CDR3 is made up of 13 amino acids. The junction had 3 bases not matched to a gene; V was cut back by 6 bases and J by 3 bases. From germline, CDR1 is SNHLY and CDR2 FYNNEI. DNA for the CDR3: TGTGCCAGCAGGGTGGACAGGGACACTGAAGCTTTCTTT. Its protein product is CASRVDRDTEAFF.

V and J are TRBV27 and TRBJ1-1; the match to TRBD1 covers 8 bases. Germline CDR1 reads MNHEY; CDR2 reads SMNVEV (reference sequence). The CDR3 has 15 amino acids. V lost 5 bases and J lost 1; bases outside the gene matches: 6. The CDR3 DNA sequence: TGTGCCAGCAGTGATAGCGGACAGGGGAACACTGAAGCTTTCTTT. Translation: CASSDSGQGNTEAFF.

The chain recombines TRBV24-1 with TRBJ2-2, with D possibly TRBD2 on 6 matching bases. The CDR3 covers 13 residues. Deletions cut 6 bases from V and 6 bases from J, with 10 bases between. The germline gives CDR1 KGHDR, CDR2 SFDVKD. CDR3 in amino acids: CATSRGGAGELFF. The CDR3 coding sequence is TGTGCCACCAGTCGCGGAGGGGCCGGGGAGCTGTTTTTT.

The rearrangement joins TRBV6-5 to TRBJ2-7; D remains ambiguous. This CDR3 is 11 amino acids long. The V end was cut by 6 bases, the J end by 5 bases, with 8 bases between. Germline loops: CDR1 MNHEY, CDR2 SVGAGI. CDR3 protein: CASRTFDEQYF. CDR3 DNA sequence: TGTGCCAGCAGGACTTTCGACGAGCAGTACTTC.

The rearrangement uses TRBV12-3 or TRBV12-4 and TRBJ2-7; unclear D gene. With 3 bases removed from V and 6 bases from J, the gap between germline ends came to 6 bases. This CDR3 has 11 amino acids. The DNA for the CDR3 is TGTGCCAGCAGTTTCGGCGGCGAGCAGTACTTC. Translation: CASSFGGEQYF.

V is TRBV29-1 and J is TRBJ2-7, with a possible D match to TRBD2 (5 bases). Trimming shortened V by 3 bases and J by 6 bases, and 15 bases separated the two germline ends. Germline V gene data show CDR1 as SQVTM and CDR2 as ANQGSEA. The CDR3 sequence is 13 residues long. CDR3 DNA sequence: TGCAGCGTTGAGAGTTGGGGAGCAAGCGAGCAGTACTTC. Its translation is CSVESWGASEQYF.

About this clone itself: The junction shows a germline mismatch at one end, possibly a read error. The chain combines TRBV7-7 with TRBJ2-1; TRBD1 matches at 8 bases. The length of the CDR3 is 13 residues. Looked up from germline, CDR1 is SSHAT and CDR2 is FNYEAQ (reference sequence). This CDR3 reads CASSIDRGNEQFF. DNA for the CDR3: TGTGCTAGCAGCATAGACAGGGGCAATGAGCAGTTCTTC. Variable domain in full (rest from reference TRBV7-7 and TRBJ2-1): GAGVSQSPRYKVTKRGQDVTLRCDPISSHATLYWYQQALGQGPEFLTYFNYEAQPDKSGLPSDRFSAERPEGSISTLTIQRTEQRDSAMYRCASSIDRGNEQFFGPGTRLTVL.

The chain recombines TRBV5-1 with TRBJ2-5; 7 nucleotides agree with TRBD1. Germline V CDR1 and CDR2: SGHRS, YFSETQ. V gave up 3 bases and J gave up 2 bases; unmatched junction bases: 7. The CDR3 is 15 amino acids. The CDR3 sequence: CASSSDRVGQETQYF. Written as DNA, the CDR3 is TGCGCCAGCAGCTCTGACAGGGTGGGGCAAGAGACCCAGTACTTC. The variable domain in full, with the rest retrieved from reference TRBV5-1 and TRBJ2-5, is KAGVTQTPRYLIKTRGQQVTLSCSPISGHRSVSWYQQTPGQGLQFLFEYFSETQRNKGNFPGRFSGRQFSNSRSEMNVSTLELGDSALYLCASSSDRVGQETQYFGPGTRLLVL.

The chain joins TRBV18 to TRBJ1-1, with D possibly matching TRBD1 (5 bases). Trimming removed 6 bases from V and 3 bases from J, with 11 bases in between. Germline lookup yields CDR1 KGHSH and CDR2 LQKENI. The CDR3 has 13 residues. The CDR3 nucleotides are TGTGCCAGCTCCCCAGGGAGGGACACTGAAGCTTTCTTT. It yields the protein CASSPGRDTEAFF.

This chain connects TRBV7-8 to TRBJ2-7, with D possibly being TRBD1 (6 bases). The CDR3 covers 14 residues. Germline V CDR1 and CDR2: SGHVS, FQNEAQ. Trimming cost V 8 bases and J 5 bases, with 19 bases left between them. The CDR3 DNA reads TGTGCCAGCTGTCAGGGGACATGGGTCAACGAGCAGTACTTC. Encoded protein: CASCQGTWVNEQYF.

This chain uses TRBV5-3 with TRBJ2-3; D possibly corresponds to TRBD1 (6 bases). TRBV5-3 is annotated as an ORF whose role is uncertain. This CDR3 comprises 16 residues. V shed 1 base and J shed 2 bases, with 14 bases lying between them. The CDR3 DNA is TGTGCCAGAAGCTTGCGGTATTGGGGGCTCACAGATACGCAGTATTTT. Encoded protein: CARSLRYWGLTDTQYF.